What follows are 18 T cell receptor beta chains derived from one specimen sequenced in a study of cytomegalovirus exposure and HLA in healthy donors (dated by TCRdb to the late 2010s). The library came from the immunoSEQ multiplex PCR assay. The immuneACCESS repertoire file appears here via TCRdb, limited to in-frame rearrangements. These files lack a portion of the clones; in checked studies, under half of the deficit traces to unresolved V genes, and the cause of the others is not known. The sample table contains 200,000 to 300,000 clones; only one count was recorded for 85% to 90% of them. The ten largest clones add up to 2.6% of the sample. The sample comprised PBMCs. The receptors stem from a man aged 18 to 29 in good health and CMV-seronegative.

This chain links TRBV11-2 with TRBJ1-1, with 8 positions matching TRBD1. CDR1 and CDR2 from the germline V gene are SGHAT and FQNNGV. The length of the CDR3 is 16 residues. V shed 7 bases, J shed 1 base, and the junction held 11 bases outside the gene matches. The CDR3 DNA is TGTGCCAGCACTCCGTTCAGGGGGCTCGCGAACACTGAAGCTTTCTTT. Translated, it gives CASTPFRGLANTEAFF.

On this clone: Different DNA sequences within this sample yield the same CDR3. This chain joins TRBV11-3 and TRBJ2-2; D is unclear. V shed 0 bases and J shed 5 bases, with 4 bases lying between them. Germline V gene sequence: CDR1 SGHNT, CDR2 YENEEA. This CDR3 has 13 residues. The CDR3 DNA sequence: TGTGCCAGCAGCTTAGATTTAACCGGGGAGCTGTTTTTT. Protein sequence: CASSLDLTGELFF.

The V gene is TRBV10-3, the J gene TRBJ1-2; 11 bases align to TRBD1. V lost 0 bases, J lost 7 bases, and 10 bases stayed unmatched. Germline CDR1 and CDR2: ENHRY and SYGVKD. This CDR3 spans 17 amino acids. CDR3 loop: CAISESRDRGILSGYTF. CDR3 nucleotide sequence: TGTGCCATCAGTGAGTCGAGGGACAGGGGGATTTTGAGTGGCTACACCTTC.

This chain links TRBV27 with TRBJ2-1; 8 bases line up with TRBD2. Losses at the gene ends were 2 bases for V and 7 bases for J; bases not matched to a gene: 7. The V gene's germline CDR1 is MNHEY and CDR2 SMNVEV (reference sequence). The CDR3 has 15 amino acids. The chain's CDR3 is CASSLREGGINEQFF. Written as DNA, the CDR3 is TGTGCCAGCAGTTTACGGGAGGGTGGAATAAATGAGCAGTTCTTC.

The chain has TRBV10-1 and TRBJ2-1; D is unclear. Germline V gene sequence: CDR1 WNHNN, CDR2 SYGVQD (reference sequence). This CDR3 spans 11 amino acids. V lost 3 bases and J 7 bases, leaving 4 bases between the germline ends. In DNA form, the CDR3 reads TGCGCCAGCAGTGACGGGAATGAGCAGTTCTTC. Protein: CASSDGNEQFF.

The genes are TRBV6-1 and TRBJ2-7; TRBD1 agrees at 9 bases. CDR1 and CDR2 from the germline V gene are MNHNS and SASEGT. V gave up 4 bases and J gave up 7 bases; unmatched junction bases: 14. There are 16 residues in the CDR3. CDR3 amino acids: CASSATPGQGVGEQYF. Written as DNA, the CDR3 is TGTGCCAGCAGTGCTACTCCGGGACAGGGTGTGGGAGAGCAGTACTTC.

This chain uses TRBV15 with TRBJ1-2; D remains ambiguous. V lost 5 bases to trimming and J lost 3 bases, with 13 bases between them. The germline gives CDR1 LNHNV, CDR2 YYDKDF (reference sequence). This CDR3 is built from 14 residues. CDR3 bases: TGTGCCACCAGCTCCCCCTTCTCCTACTATGGCTACACCTTC. Residues: CATSSPFSYYGYTF.

There are a few counts of this clone. The DNA of the CDR3 is TGTGCCAGCAGTGTAATACCGGTGGAGGAGCAGTACTTC. Translated: CASSVIPVEEQYF. The chain uses TRBV2 and TRBJ2-7; D is unclear. Germline assignment: CDR1 SNHLY and CDR2 FYNNEI. Trimming left V 4 bases short and J 7 bases short, with 14 bases between. The CDR3 consists of 13 residues.

The chain joins TRBV4-3 to TRBJ2-2; D is perhaps TRBD2 (5 bases). V lost 0 bases and J lost 6, with 11 bases in between. Germline lookup yields CDR1 LGHNA and CDR2 YSLEER. CDR3 length: 15 residues. CDR3 sequence reads: CASSQEDWVAGELFF. The CDR3 DNA reads as TGCGCCAGCAGCCAAGAGGACTGGGTGGCCGGGGAGCTGTTTTTT.

The rearrangement links TRBV6-5 to TRBJ2-7, with 9 bases fitting TRBD1. Germline V gene sequence: CDR1 MNHEY, CDR2 SVGAGI. V shed 5 bases, J shed 6 bases, and the junction held 11 bases outside the gene matches. This CDR3 has 15 residues. The chain's CDR3 is CASSADRDRDGEQYF. The DNA for the CDR3 is TGTGCCAGCAGTGCGGACCGGGACAGGGATGGCGAGCAGTACTTC.

The V call is TRBV27, the J call TRBJ2-7; tentatively, D is TRBD1 (6 bases). Between the trimmed V and J ends, which lost 5 bases and 3 bases, there was a span of 11 bases. The CDR3 sequence is 13 residues long. Germline assignment: CDR1 MNHEY and CDR2 SMNVEV (reference sequence). The CDR3: CASSTDRFYEQYF. For the CDR3, the DNA is TGTGCCAGCAGTACAGACAGGTTCTACGAGCAGTACTTC.

About this clone itself: The same CDR3 arises from other DNA sequences in this sample as well. This rearrangement joins TRBV19 to TRBJ2-7, with D maybe TRBD1 (6 bases). Trimming removed 3 bases from V and 2 bases from J, with 11 bases in between. From germline, CDR1 is LNHDA and CDR2 SQIVND (reference sequence). The CDR3 is made up of 14 amino acids. The CDR3 sequence is CASSIRAGAYEQYF. CDR3 nucleotide sequence: TGTGCCAGTAGTATTCGGGCAGGGGCCTACGAGCAGTACTTC.

The rearrangement uses TRBV2 and TRBJ2-1; D gene unclear. The CDR3 is 12 residues long. Germline assignment: CDR1 SNHLY and CDR2 FYNNEI. Trimming pared 7 bases from V and 0 bases from J, leaving 4 bases between. CDR3 residues: CASTSSYNEQFF. The CDR3 bases are TGTGCCAGCACTAGCTCCTACAATGAGCAGTTCTTC.

The chain is built from TRBV12-5 and TRBJ2-1; tentative D call: TRBD1 (8 bases). Germline-derived CDR1 and CDR2 are LGHNT and FRNRAP. The V gene lost 6 bases and the J gene lost 7 bases, with 13 bases spanning the gap. The CDR3 is 13 residues long. CDR3 bases: TGTGCTAGTGGACAGGGGGGAGGGAATGAGCAGTTCTTC. Protein sequence: CASGQGGGNEQFF.

The chain links TRBV29-1 to TRBJ2-3, with D perhaps matching TRBD2 (5 bases). CDR1 and CDR2 (germline): SQVTM, ANQGSEA. The CDR3 length is 18 residues. V lost 0 bases to trimming and J lost 3 bases, with 22 bases between them. CDR3 protein: CSVEEPWESRLGTDTQYF. The CDR3 nucleotides read TGCAGCGTTGAAGAGCCCTGGGAGTCCCGCCTCGGGACAGATACGCAGTATTTT.

The table lists this clone with a few counts. This rearrangement joins TRBV5-1 to TRBJ1-1; D gene unclear. Germline V lookup: CDR1 SGHRS, CDR2 YFSETQ. The CDR3 consists of 16 residues. The V end lost 3 bases, the J end lost 1 base, and 16 bases lay between the germline ends. The CDR3 sequence is CASSWEQRLRNTEAFF. The DNA of the CDR3 is TGCGCCAGCAGCTGGGAGCAAAGACTTCGGAACACTGAAGCTTTCTTT.

This clone was detected once. The chain is built from TRBV7-2 and TRBJ1-1; a weak D match, TRBD1 (5 bases). The CDR3 length is 13 residues. V was shortened by 5 bases and J by 6 bases, with 13 bases between the two germline ends. Germline lookup yields CDR1 SGHTA and CDR2 FQGNSA. CDR3 nucleotides: TGTGCCAGCAGCCAAGGGACTTACGCTGAAGCTTTCTTT. As protein: CASSQGTYAEAFF.

The chain carries TRBV5-4 and TRBJ2-7; 7 nucleotides agree with TRBD2. Unmatched junction bases numbered 10, after V lost 4 bases and J lost 0 bases. Germline values: CDR1 SGHNT, CDR2 YYREEE (reference sequence). The CDR3 sequence is 16 residues long. The CDR3 coding sequence is TGTGCCAGCAGCCGGATCTCTAGCGGTAGCTCCTACGAGCAGTACTTC. It is translated as CASSRISSGSSYEQYF.